This T cell receptor beta chain derives from a study of response to subunit inactivated influenza vaccine. Turning to this clonotype: Its antigen is currently unknown.

Whole-study findings and limits: It was suggested by the authors that few new T cells are recruited by each seasonal influenza vaccination.

V was trimmed by 3 bases and J by 3 bases, leaving 13 bases between them. Germline V CDR1 and CDR2: SGDLS, YYNGEE. The CDR3 runs to 14 residues. TCRdb re-called the RT-PCR reads with MiXCR, one entry per CDR3 protein. The data hold about 700,000 distinct CDR3 sequences, with about 14% observed a single time. V usage is TRBV9 and J usage is TRBJ2-7; D tentatively reads TRBD1 or TRBD2 (5 bases each). The starting material was PBMCs from blood, obtained around 14 days before vaccination. This TCR was sampled from a man aged 45-65 years who received an inactivated influenza vaccine. CDR3 nucleotide sequence: TGTGCCAGCAGCGCGGGACCATATGGCTACGAGCAGTACTTC. Translating it yields CASSAGPYGYEQYF.